This T cell receptor beta chain was sequenced for a study of cytomegalovirus exposure and HLA in healthy donors. The PCR used 60 Vbeta and 13 Jbeta primers. The method was immunoSEQ multiplex PCR; TCRdb's version includes in-frame clones alone and lacks a portion of them. The sample lists roughly 33,000 clones; roughly 78% were seen once. As to this clone: The antigen is undetermined.

Trimming at V came to 2 bases and at J to 7 bases, leaving 4 bases not matched to a gene. The CDR3 covers 15 residues. CDR1 is MGHRA and CDR2 is YSYEKL in the germline V gene. Study-level points and caveats: The investigators catalogued 180 or so TCR beta chains as cytomegalovirus-associated. Roughly uniform sequencing depth across donors was assumed, possibly incorrectly. Earlier analysis yielded a pattern in which most TCR beta V segments were productive about 90% or about 30% of the time. As confirmed in vitro, three CMV-associated chains were specific for CMV antigens.

The source material was PBMCs. The chain couples TRBV4-1 to TRBJ1-6, with 8 bases matching TRBD1. The receptor comes from a male donor in good health and CMV-seronegative. The CDR3 spells CASSQNGQGNSPLHF. CDR3 DNA sequence: TGCGCCAGCAGCCAAAATGGACAGGGAAATTCACCCCTCCACTTT.